These 8 T cell receptor beta chains came from one sample sequenced in a study of CD8 T cells in ankylosing spondylitis. Findings and limits, study-wide: Within ankylosing spondylitis blood, a TCR beta motif made up of under 10 highly homologous variants appeared to be characteristic.

Their specific antigens are unknown. A single record per CDR3 protein comes from TCRdb applying MiXCR to the 5' RACE reads. Among roughly 440,000 distinct CDR3 sequences listed, roughly a sixth were seen once. The sequenced sample was blood, either unsorted or a sorted T cell fraction (not recorded which). The receptor source for this set is a male donor with ankylosing spondylitis.

This clonotype was seen repeatedly, ten times or more. The rearrangement uses TRBV29-1 and TRBJ2-3; D is perhaps TRBD2 (6 bases). Germline CDR1 reads SQVTM; CDR2 reads ANQGSEA. V was shortened by 7 bases and J by 3 bases, with 26 bases between the two germline ends. The CDR3 contains 17 residues. The CDR3 region is CSAANVGSETPTDTQYF. In DNA form, the CDR3 reads TGCAGCGCCGCGAACGTCGGGAGTGAGACGCCTACAGATACGCAGTATTTT.

This clonotype was counted a few times. The chain links TRBV29-1 to TRBJ1-2; D may be TRBD1 (5 bases). V was shortened by 7 bases and J by 6 bases, with 15 bases between the two germline ends. Germline lookup yields CDR1 SQVTM and CDR2 ANQGSEA. The CDR3 has 12 residues. CDR3: CSAGRQKDGYTF. The CDR3 DNA reads as TGCAGCGCAGGGCGGCAGAAGGATGGCTACACCTTC.

There are a few counts of this clonotype. The rearrangement uses TRBV2 and TRBJ1-5; D is perhaps TRBD1 (5 bases). Germline-derived CDR1 and CDR2 are SNHLY and FYNNEI. Trimming cost V 7 bases and J 5 bases, with 12 bases left between them. The CDR3 spans 13 residues. The CDR3 bases are TGTGCCAGCATGAGGGACGGTTATCAGCCCCAGCATTTT. Residues: CASMRDGYQPQHF.

In its sample, this clonotype was seen many times. The chain uses TRBV12-3 or TRBV12-4 and TRBJ2-1; the match to TRBD2 covers 7 bases. The CDR3 extends over 15 amino acids. V dropped 6 bases and J dropped 0; count of bases not matched to a gene: 5. This chain's CDR3 is CASRRSGASYNEQFF. In nucleotides, the CDR3 is TGTGCCAGCAGACGCAGCGGGGCCTCCTACAATGAGCAGTTCTTC.

This clonotype came up many times. The chain recombines TRBV5-6 with TRBJ2-7; D ambiguous. The length of the CDR3 is 13 residues. CDR1 is SGHDT, CDR2 YYEEEE, per germline. The V gene lost 1 base and the J gene lost 2 bases, with 7 bases spanning the gap. CDR3 DNA sequence: TGTGCCAGCAGCTTGTTTTCTACCTACGAGCAGTACTTC. Translating gives CASSLFSTYEQYF.

This clonotype was detected only a few times. The CDR3 DNA reads TGTGCCAGCAGCTTAGTGAACACCCCGCTTTTGCGGGGCTACACCTTC. Protein sequence: CASSLVNTPLLRGYTF. The chain carries TRBV7-2 and TRBJ1-2, with D unresolved. The CDR3 is 16 residues long. Germline assignment: CDR1 SGHTA and CDR2 FQGNSA. V lost 1 base to trimming and J lost 8 bases, with 20 bases between them.

This chain links TRBV11-2 with TRBJ2-5; TRBD1 matches at 7 bases. V lost 5 bases and J lost 6; bases outside the gene matches: 15. Germline-derived CDR1 and CDR2 are SGHAT and FQNNGV. This CDR3 is built from 16 residues. The CDR3 nucleotides are TGTGCCAGCAGCGAAACAACAGGGGCGACAAGAAAGACCCAGTACTTC. Its translation is CASSETTGATRKTQYF.

The V call is TRBV6-2 or TRBV6-3, the J call TRBJ2-3; 8 bases are a match to TRBD2. Germline V gene sequence: CDR1 MNHEY, CDR2 SVGEGT. V lost 7 bases and J lost 4; bases outside the gene matches: 7. CDR3 length equals 14 residues. The DNA for the CDR3 is TGTGCCAGCAAACTAGCGGCCTCGGCAGATACGCAGTATTTT. Translation: CASKLAASADTQYF.